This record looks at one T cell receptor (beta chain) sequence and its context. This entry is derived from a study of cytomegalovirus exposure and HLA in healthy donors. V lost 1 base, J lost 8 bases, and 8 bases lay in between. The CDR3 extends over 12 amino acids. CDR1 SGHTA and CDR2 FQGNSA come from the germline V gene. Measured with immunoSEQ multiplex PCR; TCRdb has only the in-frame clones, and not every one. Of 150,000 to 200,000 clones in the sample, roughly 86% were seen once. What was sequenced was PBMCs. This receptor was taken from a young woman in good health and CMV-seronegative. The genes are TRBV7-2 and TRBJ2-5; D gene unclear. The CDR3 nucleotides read TGTGCCAGCAGCTTAGATCCAGGAACCCAGTACTTC. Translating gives CASSLDPGTQYF.